The rows below give T cell receptor beta chains drawn from one sample of a study of T cell changes during pregnancy in multiple sclerosis. Sequencing used immunoSEQ multiplex PCR; TCRdb keeps in-frame clones, though not all of them. The top ten hold approximately 0.97% of the sample, which has approximately 100,000 clones, about 94% seen once. This material consisted of peripheral blood, taken before pregnancy. These receptors all come from a female donor with multiple sclerosis, enrolled in a pregnancy study. Both conserved end residues are part of each CDR3. A D gene is named only where the DNA matches it firmly. Clone size is not always given. Where it is, it says once, few, many or a class for expanded clones.

size	length	V	J	D	DNA	CDR3
NA	15	TRBV10-2	TRBJ2-7	TRBD2	TGCGCCAGCAGGACTAGCGGAGACAGGCCCTACGAGCAGTACTTC	CASRTSGDRPYEQYF
NA	15	TRBV13	TRBJ2-1	TRBD2	TGTGCCAGCAGCTTCGGGGGGGGAGAATACAATGAGCAGTTCTTC	CASSFGGGEYNEQFF
once	20	TRBV28	TRBJ1-1	TRBD1	TGTGCCAGCAGTTTAGGGCCCTCTTCGACAGGGATGAGGATGAACACTGAAGCTTTCTTT	CASSLGPSSTGMRMNTEAFF
NA	14	TRBV9	TRBJ1-2	TRBD1	TGTGCCAGCACGTCGGACAGGACGAACTATGGCTACACCTTC	CASTSDRTNYGYTF
NA	17	TRBV27	TRBJ2-3	TRBD2	TGTGCCAGCAGTTTAGCGGGTAGCGGGGGGAGCACAGATACGCAGTATTTT	CASSLAGSGGSTDTQYF
once	15	TRBV5-1	TRBJ1-5	TRBD1	TGCGCCAGCAGCCTGACGGGACAGGCCAATCAGCCCCAGCATTTT	CASSLTGQANQPQHF
NA	15	TRBV19	TRBJ2-1	TRBD1	TGTGCCAGTAGTTGGACAGGGGGCACTAATGGCGAGCAGTTCTTC	CASSWTGGTNGEQFF
once	17	TRBV11-2	TRBJ2-3	TRBD1	TGTGCCAGCAGCTCCGGGACAGCGCATCCTAGCACAGATACGCAGTATTTT	CASSSGTAHPSTDTQYF
NA	12	TRBV7-2	TRBJ2-5	NA	TGTGCCAGCAGCTCCCTGCGGGGGACCCAGTACTTC	CASSSLRGTQYF
NA	15	TRBV9	TRBJ2-7	NA	TGTGCCAGCAGCGCACAGGGTAACCGACCGTACGAGCAGTACTTC	CASSAQGNRPYEQYF
NA	19	TRBV5-6	TRBJ1-3	NA	TGTGCCAGCAGCTTGGGATCTCGGGGATTTGTCGTCTCTGGAAACACCATATATTTT	CASSLGSRGFVVSGNTIYF
NA	11	TRBV5-4	TRBJ2-3	NA	TGTGCCAGCAGCTTCTTGGATACGCAGTATTTT	CASSFLDTQYF
NA	14	TRBV10-3	TRBJ2-3	TRBD2	TGTGCCATCAGTGTGGCGGGAGAGGTAGATACGCAGTATTTT	CAISVAGEVDTQYF
NA	15	TRBV28	TRBJ2-7	TRBD2	TGTGCCAGCAGTTTATCCCCCGGGACTATCGGCGAGCAGTACTTC	CASSLSPGTIGEQYF
NA	19	TRBV27	TRBJ2-7	NA	TGTGCCAGCAGTCAACAGGGGAGCGGGCCTGAAAAGCCGTTAGACGAGCAGTACTTC	CASSQQGSGPEKPLDEQYF
NA	17	TRBV9	TRBJ2-2	NA	TGTGCCAGCAGCGTACCGGTGACTAGGGGCGACACCGGGGAGCTGTTTTTT	CASSVPVTRGDTGELFF
NA	15	TRBV6-9	TRBJ2-1	TRBD2	TGTGCCAGCAGTCCCGGGACTAGCAACTACAATGAGCAGTTCTTC	CASSPGTSNYNEQFF
NA	14	TRBV9	TRBJ2-5	NA	TGTGCCAGCAGCTCTCGGCCGGGGTTAGAGACCCAGTACTTC	CASSSRPGLETQYF
NA	13	TRBV27	TRBJ1-5	NA	TGTGCCAGCAGTTCGACAGGCCCTCAGCCCCAGCATTTT	CASSSTGPQPQHF
NA	14	TRBV27	TRBJ2-7	NA	TGTGCCAGCAGTTTATGGGGGGACTCCTACGAGCAGTACTTC	CASSLWGDSYEQYF
NA	15	TRBV7-2	TRBJ2-3	NA	TGTGCCAGCAGCTCGGGTAGGCAGGGGTCAGATACGCAGTATTTT	CASSSGRQGSDTQYF
NA	15	TRBV27	TRBJ2-7	NA	TGTGCCAGCAGTCTTGGGGGCGGCCTTTCCTACGAGCAGTACTTC	CASSLGGGLSYEQYF
NA	13	TRBV19	TRBJ1-1	NA	TGTGCCAGTAGTATAGGAGGGAACACTGAAGCTTTCTTT	CASSIGGNTEAFF
NA	17	TRBV1	TRBJ2-4	NA	TGCACCAGCAGCCGGCCCCTGCATAACGTAGCCAAAAACATTCAGTACTTC	CTSSRPLHNVAKNIQYF
NA	16	TRBV4-3	TRBJ1-4	NA	TGCGCCAGCAGCCAAGATCCATTGGGGAGTTATGAAAAACTGTTTTTT	CASSQDPLGSYEKLFF
NA	15	TRBV7-8	TRBJ1-1	NA	TGTGCCAGCAGCTTAGTTGGGGGGGGGAACACTGAAGCTTTCTTT	CASSLVGGGNTEAFF
NA	15	TRBV4-2	TRBJ1-3	TRBD1	TGTGCCAGCAGCACCTCAGGGGGGCGCGGAAACACCATATATTTT	CASSTSGGRGNTIYF
NA	16	TRBV7-9	TRBJ1-4	NA	TGTGCCAGCAGCTTAGCGGGGCAGGGCGGTAATGAAAAACTGTTTTTT	CASSLAGQGGNEKLFF
NA	14	TRBV6-5	TRBJ1-5	NA	TGTGCCAGCAGTTATGGCAGTGGCAATCAGCCCCAGCATTTT	CASSYGSGNQPQHF
NA	16	TRBV13	TRBJ1-2	TRBD1	TGTGCCAGCAGCTTAGGGCAGGGGGCGCTTATTAATGGCTACACCTTC	CASSLGQGALINGYTF
NA	13	TRBV5-4	TRBJ2-1	TRBD1	TGTGCCAGCAGCCCGGGACAGGTTAATGAGCAGTTCTTC	CASSPGQVNEQFF
few	15	TRBV30	TRBJ1-4	TRBD1	TGTGCCTGGGGAGACAGGGTGGGCACTAATGAAAAACTGTTTTTT	CAWGDRVGTNEKLFF
NA	14	TRBV28	TRBJ2-1	TRBD2	TGTGCCAGCAGTTCTAGCGGGGTCTACAATGAGCAGTTCTTC	CASSSSGVYNEQFF
NA	13	TRBV19	TRBJ2-1	TRBD1	TGTGCCAGCAGCCGGGACAGCTACAATGAGCAGTTCTTC	CASSRDSYNEQFF
NA	11	TRBV6-5	TRBJ2-7	TRBD1	TGTGCCAGCAGCCAGGGACAGGGGCTGCTCTTC	CASSQGQGLLF
NA	15	TRBV30	TRBJ1-5	TRBD1	TGTGCCTGGAGGGACAGGGGTGTCCCCAATCAGCCCCAGCATTTT	CAWRDRGVPNQPQHF
NA	14	TRBV19	TRBJ1-5	NA	TGTGCCAGTAAAATGAGATCTAGCAATCAGCCCCAGCATTTT	CASKMRSSNQPQHF